The 11 T cell receptor beta chains below were found in one sample sequenced in a study of T cell repertoires in cytomegalovirus infection. TCRdb fed the reads into MiXCR, producing one record per CDR3 protein. Altogether about 250,000 distinct CDR3 sequences are present, 9% to 15% being singletons, with the ten largest covering approximately 1.6%. Sequencing was performed on PBMCs. These TCRs come from a human donor in good health (CMV status not recorded). Some clones in this sample may be carry-over from other donors' samples.

V is TRBV29-1 and J is TRBJ2-3, with D perhaps matching TRBD1 or TRBD2 (5 bases each). This CDR3 is built from 14 residues. V dropped 3 bases and J dropped 1 base, with 11 bases sitting between them. Germline V gene lookup returns CDR1 SQVTM and CDR2 ANQGSEA. CDR3 sequence (DNA): TGCAGCGTTGAGAATGAGGGACGCACAGATACGCAGTATTTT. As protein: CSVENEGRTDTQYF.

This clonotype occurred a few times. The V and J genes are TRBV20-1 and TRBJ1-5; 8 nucleotides agree with TRBD1. The CDR3 totals 14 residues. V trimming: 0 bases; J trimming: 9 bases; junction bases outside the gene matches: 7. The germline V gene has CDR1 DFQATT and CDR2 SNEGSKA (reference sequence). This chain's CDR3 is CSARDDRGGRPQHF. The CDR3 DNA reads as TGCAGTGCTAGAGATGACAGGGGAGGCCGGCCCCAGCATTTT.

Many counts were recorded for this clonotype. The rearrangement links TRBV11-2 to TRBJ2-2, with 11 bases matching TRBD2. Per germline, CDR1 SGHAT and CDR2 FQNNGV. There are 16 residues in the CDR3. J lost 7 bases, V lost 5 bases, and 9 bases had no gene match. CDR3 DNA: TGTGCCAGCAGCGCACTAGCGGGAGAGCCCGGCGGGGAGCTGTTTTTT. It encodes CASSALAGEPGGELFF.

The table lists this clonotype with many counts. The chain has TRBV7-2 and TRBJ2-5, with 9 bases matching TRBD1. This CDR3 has 13 residues. The V gene end was trimmed by 7 bases and the J gene end by 4 bases; junction bases not matched to a gene: 4. Per the germline V gene, CDR1 is SGHTA and CDR2 is FQGNSA. CDR3 sequence (DNA): TGTGCCAGCATTACAGGGGGCGGAGAGACCCAGTACTTC. The encoded protein is CASITGGGETQYF.

At least ten counts were recorded for this clonotype. The CDR3, as DNA: TGTGCCAGCACCCCCTCTGGGGCCAACGTCCTGACTTTC. It codes for CASTPSGANVLTF. The chain has TRBV28 and TRBJ2-6; D unclear. The V end lost 7 bases, the J end lost 0 bases, and 4 bases lay between the germline ends. CDR3 size: 13 residues. The germline CDR1 and CDR2 sequences are MDHEN and SYDVKM.

The J gene is TRBJ2-7, the V gene TRBV28; a weak D match, TRBD1 (7 bases). The germline V gene has CDR1 MDHEN and CDR2 SYDVKM. The length of the CDR3 is 13 residues. V dropped 8 bases and J dropped 6 bases, with 17 bases sitting between them. In nucleotides, the CDR3 is TGTGCCAGCCGGGAGACAGGGCTTGGCGAGCAGTACTTC. Residues: CASRETGLGEQYF.

This clonotype was seen many times. The rearrangement joins TRBV19 to TRBJ2-2, with D perhaps being TRBD1 or TRBD2 (5 bases each). Germline V lookup: CDR1 LNHDA, CDR2 SQIVND (reference sequence). Deletions cut 5 bases from V and 0 bases from J, with 22 bases between. This CDR3 has 19 residues. DNA of the CDR3: TGTGCCAGTAGTGGGCCCCCTTTGGGGGACCTCTCGAACACCGGGGAGCTGTTTTTT. This gives the protein CASSGPPLGDLSNTGELFF. Full variable domain (missing parts from reference TRBV19 and TRBJ2-2): DGGITQSPKYLFRKEGQNVTLSCEQNLNHDAMYWYRQDPGQGLRLIYYSQIVNDFQKGDIAEGYSVSREKKESFPLTVTSAQKNPTAFYLCASSGPPLGDLSNTGELFFGEGSRLTVL.

The table lists this clonotype with many counts. The chain links TRBV27 to TRBJ1-2; D perhaps matches TRBD1 (6 bases). The CDR3 has 16 residues. V lost 5 bases and J 4 bases, leaving 20 bases between the germline ends. Germline V gene sequence: CDR1 MNHEY, CDR2 SMNVEV (reference sequence). CDR3 nucleotide sequence: TGTGCCAGCAGTCCCTCCAGCAGGGGATCCCTCTATGGCTACACCTTC. Protein: CASSPSSRGSLYGYTF.

This rearrangement joins TRBV19 to TRBJ2-3; TRBD2 matches at 7 bases. V dropped 3 bases and J dropped 5; count of bases not matched to a gene: 8. Per the germline V gene, CDR1 is LNHDA and CDR2 is SQIVND (reference sequence). This CDR3 is 15 amino acids long. This chain's CDR3 is CASSIPSGMGDTQYF. In DNA, the CDR3 is TGTGCCAGTAGTATTCCCAGCGGGATGGGAGATACGCAGTATTTT.

In its sample, this clonotype was seen a few times. The J gene is TRBJ1-1, the V gene TRBV5-1; D remains unclear. Trimming stripped 4 bases from V and 3 bases from J, with 10 bases between. The CDR3 extends over 13 amino acids. CDR1 and CDR2 (germline): SGHRS, YFSETQ. This CDR3 reads CASSRSIDTEAFF. The CDR3 region has the DNA TGCGCCAGCAGCCGCTCCATCGACACTGAAGCTTTCTTT.

The gene calls are TRBV11-3 and TRBJ1-1; D unclear. Trimming removed 5 bases at V and 5 bases at J, with 9 bases between. Germline assignment: CDR1 SGHNT and CDR2 YENEEA. The CDR3 consists of 12 residues. The CDR3 DNA follows: TGTGCCAGCAGCACGGCCGGGACTGAAGCTTTCTTT. Amino acids: CASSTAGTEAFF.